The T cell receptor beta chain under discussion was sequenced for a study of cytotoxic CD8 clonotypes in ibrutinib-treated CLL. Study-wide background: After a median of about 62 months, some 15 patients stayed remitted and about twelve progressed; responses had been partial in some 25 and complete in 2.

This CDR3 is 14 amino acids long. V lost 1 base to trimming and J lost 2 bases, with 8 bases between them. Per germline, CDR1 MNHEY and CDR2 SVGAGI. TCR beta library input comprised roughly 2 micrograms of genomic DNA from cryopreserved PBMCs. This clone was seen just once. TCRdb's table, derived via immunoSEQ multiplex PCR, lists solely in-frame clones and lacks some. The sample contains around 40,000 clones, 71% of which appear only once. The sequence was obtained from a human donor with chronic lymphocytic leukemia. The chain has TRBV6-5 and TRBJ1-1; perhaps TRBD1 as D (5 bases). Sequencing used PBMCs, obtained at disease progression, from a patient treated with ibrutinib. CDR3 nucleotides: TGTGCCAGCAGTTACTTTAGGGGAAACACTGAAGCTTTCTTT. Amino acid sequence: CASSYFRGNTEAFF.